The next 11 T cell receptor beta chains were all read from a single sample in a study of post-analysis software for immune sequencing data. Unique molecular identifiers were present in the TCR beta cDNA libraries. A single record per CDR3 protein comes from TCRdb applying MiXCR to the PCR reads. Among almost 700,000 distinct CDR3 sequences, 55% to 60% were seen once, and the ten largest hold 10% to 12%. Study-wide findings and caveats: Higher frequency in patients than in controls was seen for roughly five TRBV segments, with TRBV5-6, TRBV5-1 and TRBV20-1 among them.

No antigens are known for them. Sequencing was done on a sample of blood. These TCRs come from a girl aged 2-10 years with multiple sclerosis.

This clonotype was counted only a few times. CDR3 nucleotides: TGTGCCAGCAGGACCGGGACTAGCAATGAGCAGTTCTTC. Encoded protein: CASRTGTSNEQFF. The chain combines TRBV6-5 with TRBJ2-1; the match to TRBD2 covers 8 bases. Germline CDR1 MNHEY, CDR2 SVGAGI. V dropped 6 bases and J dropped 6; count of bases not matched to a gene: 4. This CDR3 has 13 residues.

Here the CDR3 DNA reads TGCAGTGCTCCGTCGGGACAGGGGTTTAATGAGCAGTTCTTC. Translating it yields CSAPSGQGFNEQFF. The chain links TRBV20-1 to TRBJ2-1; 10 nucleotides line up with TRBD1. V lost 5 bases, J lost 7 bases, and 8 bases stayed unmatched. This CDR3 has 14 amino acids. CDR1 DFQATT and CDR2 SNEGSKA come from the germline V gene (reference sequence).

The genes are TRBV10-3 and TRBJ2-7; D is undetermined. The CDR3 covers 16 residues. Trimming shortened V by 0 bases and J by 2 bases, and 14 bases separated the two germline ends. Germline V CDR1 and CDR2: ENHRY, SYGVKD. In DNA form, the CDR3 reads TGTGCCATCAGTGAGTCGGCCTGGTTCTTTACCTACGAGCAGTACTTC. Its translation is CAISESAWFFTYEQYF.

This chain uses TRBV20-1 with TRBJ1-5, with 8 bases aligning to TRBD1. This CDR3 is built from 15 residues. Germline V lookup: CDR1 DFQATT, CDR2 SNEGSKA (reference sequence). The V segment lost 4 bases and the J segment 6 bases; nucleotides outside the gene matches: 11. The CDR3 loop is CSATGTGQASQPQHF. The CDR3 nucleotides are TGCAGTGCTACAGGGACGGGACAGGCGTCTCAGCCCCAGCATTTT.

This clonotype was counted between two and nine times. The CDR3, as DNA: TGCAGCGTTGTTCCCCCGGGACTAACATATGGAGAGACCCAGTACTTC. Protein product: CSVVPPGLTYGETQYF. The chain couples TRBV29-1 to TRBJ2-5, with 7 bases aligning to TRBD2. V shed 4 bases, J shed 4 bases, and the junction held 15 bases outside the gene matches. Germline lookup yields CDR1 SQVTM and CDR2 ANQGSEA. The CDR3 runs 16 residues.

The chain combines TRBV29-1 with TRBJ2-5, with D perhaps matching TRBD1 or TRBD2 (6 bases each). This CDR3 has 13 amino acids. V lost 2 bases and J lost 5, with 12 bases in between. In germline, CDR1 is SQVTM, CDR2 ANQGSEA. CDR3 loop: CSVEWGARETQYF. DNA of the CDR3: TGCAGCGTTGAATGGGGGGCTCGGGAGACCCAGTACTTC.

The rearrangement links TRBV29-1 to TRBJ2-1; D is unresolved. The CDR3 covers 12 residues. CDR1 is SQVTM and CDR2 is ANQGSEA in the germline V gene. Trimming shortened V by 7 bases and J by 4 bases, and 11 bases separated the two germline ends. The CDR3 bases are TGCAGCGCTGGACGGAGATACAATGAGCAGTTCTTC. Translation gives CSAGRRYNEQFF.

The CDR3, as DNA: TGTGCCAGCAGTTACCGAGGGGAAGCTAACTATGGCTACACCTTC. It codes for CASSYRGEANYGYTF. V usage is TRBV6-6 and J usage is TRBJ1-2, with D perhaps TRBD1 (5 bases). V was trimmed by 2 bases and J by 0 bases, leaving 10 bases between them. The CDR3 extends over 15 amino acids. Per the germline V gene, CDR1 is MNHNY and CDR2 is SVGAGI (reference sequence).

The chain uses TRBV7-8 and TRBJ2-1; D uncertain. V lost 4 bases and J lost 3, with 7 bases in between. Germline V gives CDR1 SGHVS, CDR2 FQNEAQ. CDR3 length: 13 amino acids. CDR3 amino acids: CASSWDDYNEQFF. The DNA of the CDR3 is TGTGCCAGCAGCTGGGATGACTACAATGAGCAGTTCTTC.

This clonotype was detected only a few times. This chain connects TRBV12-3 or TRBV12-4 to TRBJ1-1; a weak D match, TRBD1 (6 bases). Trimming removed 5 bases at V and 4 bases at J, with 14 bases between. CDR3 length equals 14 residues. The CDR3, as DNA: TGTGCCAGCAGTACAGGGACGCCGAGCACTGAAGCTTTCTTT. Residues: CASSTGTPSTEAFF.

The rearrangement uses TRBV7-3 and TRBJ1-1, with D perhaps matching TRBD1 (6 bases). Germline V CDR1 and CDR2: SGHTA, FQGTGA. The CDR3 is 14 residues long. Deletions cut 4 bases from V and 2 bases from J, with 11 bases between. CDR3 coding DNA: TGTGCCAGCAGCTCGGGACATTCCAACACTGAAGCTTTCTTT. This encodes CASSSGHSNTEAFF.